This TCR beta chain comes out of a study of blood T cell repertoires in COVID-19. Study-level background: Donors in the United States, Italy and Spain gave samples during acute or convalescent COVID-19. PBMCs, B-cell-depleted T cells, or T cells provided the cDNA or gDNA that made up the material.

In the original workflow: Researchers report that nucleated cell counts were estimated from reference gene primer amplification. The table came from immunoSEQ multiplex PCR; TCRdb's copy has only in-frame clones and leaves some out. That table gives V, J and clone size, and the DNA gave D and trimming. The sample lists 100,000 to 120,000 clones; about 84% were seen once. The V gene's germline CDR1 is LGHNT and CDR2 FRNRAP. Trimming at V came to 5 bases and at J to 10 bases, leaving 15 bases not matched to a gene. The CDR3 length is 17 residues. The V call is TRBV12-5, the J call TRBJ1-6; 9 bases agree with TRBD1. The sequencing input was peripheral blood. The clonotype originates from a man aged 45 to 65 with acute or convalescent COVID-19. CDR3 nucleotide sequence: TGTGCTAGTGGTCTACGCCCTGGGACAGGGACGTCATCACCCCTCCACTTT. This encodes CASGLRPGTGTSSPLHF.